Listed here are 30 T cell receptor beta chains from one sample, sequenced in a study of blood T cells in healthy people across ages. A second 7 to 11 cycle PCR used barcoded and J-beta primers. TCRdb analysed the 5' RACE reads with MiXCR anew, one entry per CDR3 protein. In the table there are hundreds of thousands of distinct CDR3 sequences, approximately 52% of which are singletons. The sequencing input was blood. The source is a woman aged 80 or over in good health.

The chain links TRBV5-6 to TRBJ2-1; D gene unclear. The J call may be faulty, since TRBJ2-7 better matches the DNA end. The CDR3 extends over 12 amino acids. Germline V gene sequence: CDR1 SGHDT, CDR2 YYEEEE. The CDR3 here is CASSRQEYEQYF. The CDR3 DNA reads as TGTGCCAGCAGCCGGCAGGAATACGAGCAGTACTTC.

As regards this clonotype: With a much larger clone just one base away, this may be a read error. The J gene is TRBJ2-3, the V gene TRBV5-4; perhaps D is TRBD1 or TRBD2 (5 bases each). V gave up 2 bases and J gave up 4 bases, with 17 bases separating them. Germline V lookup: CDR1 SGHNT, CDR2 YYREEE (reference sequence). The CDR3 covers 16 residues. Written as DNA, the CDR3 is TGTGCCAGCAGCTTAGCGCTGCTGGGGGACGCAGATACGCAGTATTTT. This encodes CASSLALLGDADTQYF.

For the CDR3, the DNA is TGTGCCAGCAGCTTAGGGACAAAGGGGCATGGCTACACCTTC. It specifies CASSLGTKGHGYTF. The V gene is TRBV7-8, the J gene TRBJ1-2, with D possibly being TRBD1 (5 bases). CDR1 SGHVS and CDR2 FQNEAQ come from the germline V gene. Between the trimmed V and J ends, which lost 1 base and 6 bases, there was a span of 12 bases. The CDR3 spans 14 residues.

About this clonotype itself: A much larger clone differs by one base, so this may be a read error. The chain has TRBV2 and TRBJ2-1, with 7 bases fitting TRBD2. With 7 bases clipped from V and 6 bases from J, the junction kept 9 bases outside the gene matches. The CDR3 is 14 amino acids. Germline lookup yields CDR1 SNHLY and CDR2 FYNNEI. The CDR3 coding sequence is TGTGCCAGCAATCTTGCCGGGGGGTCCAATGAGCAGTTCTTC. It translates to CASNLAGGSNEQFF.

This clonotype appeared many times. V gene TRBV6-5 combines with J gene TRBJ1-2; the D gene is possibly TRBD1 (5 bases). The CDR3 loop spans 15 amino acids. Germline assignment: CDR1 MNHEY and CDR2 SVGAGI. V lost 2 bases, J lost 1 base, and 11 bases lay in between. The CDR3, as DNA: TGTGCCAGCAGTTACCTCGACAGATTTAACTATGGCTACACCTTC. This sequence encodes CASSYLDRFNYGYTF.

The chain employs TRBV29-1 and TRBJ2-3, with 11 bases matching TRBD2. V lost 8 bases and J lost 5; bases outside the gene matches: 6. Germline CDR1 reads SQVTM; CDR2 reads ANQGSEA. The CDR3 loop spans 13 amino acids. CDR3 in DNA: TGCAGCATCTGTCTAGCGGGAGGAGATACGCAGTATTTT. Translation: CSICLAGGDTQYF.

In this sample, this clonotype turned up a few times. This rearrangement joins TRBV5-1 to TRBJ1-4; unclear D gene. Trimming shortened V by 0 bases and J by 4 bases, and 10 bases separated the two germline ends. From germline, CDR1 is SGHRS and CDR2 YFSETQ. CDR3 size: 15 residues. The CDR3 is CASSLAGVYNEKLFF. CDR3 sequence (DNA): TGCGCCAGCAGCTTGGCCGGGGTTTATAATGAAAAACTGTTTTTT.

This clonotype has ten or more counts. V is TRBV5-1 and J is TRBJ2-1; D tentatively reads TRBD1 or TRBD2 (6 bases each). V was clipped by 6 bases and J by 9 bases, with 10 bases between them. The CDR3 has 11 residues. Germline V gene data show CDR1 as SGHRS and CDR2 as YFSETQ. The CDR3 nucleotides are TGCGCCAGCATACAGGGAGGTGAGCAGTTCTTC. This translates into CASIQGGEQFF.

The sample holds many counts of this clonotype. V and J are TRBV29-1 and TRBJ2-1, with D unresolved. The CDR3 runs 13 residues. V was shortened by 6 bases and J by 1 base, with 10 bases between the two germline ends. Germline CDR1 is SQVTM and CDR2 is ANQGSEA. CDR3 DNA: TGCAGCGTCGGACCGGTTTCCTACAATGAGCAGTTCTTC. Amino acids: CSVGPVSYNEQFF.

This sequence joins TRBV7-2 and TRBJ2-3, with 11 bases fitting TRBD2. The V gene's germline CDR1 is SGHTA and CDR2 FQGNSA. This CDR3 region has 15 residues. V shed 3 bases and J 4 bases; nucleotides not matched to a gene: 3. CDR3 in amino acids: CASSFPGLAADTQYF. CDR3 nucleotides: TGTGCCAGCAGCTTCCCGGGACTAGCGGCAGATACGCAGTATTTT. Supplemented by reference TRBV7-2 and TRBJ2-3, the full variable domain reads GAGVSQSPSNKVTEKGKDVELRCDPISGHTALYWYRQSLGQGLEFLIYFQGNSAPDKSGLPSDRFSAERTGGSVSTLTIQRTQQEDSAVYLCASSFPGLAADTQYFGPGTRLTVL.

J is TRBJ2-1 and V is TRBV4-1, with 11 bases fitting TRBD2. Germline V gene sequence: CDR1 MGHRA, CDR2 YSYEKL. Trimming at V came to 4 bases and at J to 2 bases, leaving 13 bases not matched to a gene. The CDR3 extends over 19 amino acids. The CDR3 region is CASSRLSGRARVAYNEQFF. The CDR3 DNA sequence: TGCGCCAGCAGCCGACTTAGCGGGAGGGCCAGGGTAGCCTACAATGAGCAGTTCTTC.

This clonotype occurred many times. V usage is TRBV3-1 and J usage is TRBJ2-1; 7 nucleotides match TRBD2. From germline, CDR1 is LGHDT and CDR2 YNNKEL (reference sequence). This CDR3 is 15 amino acids long. V lost 6 bases and J lost 9; bases outside the gene matches: 14. Here the CDR3 reads CASSPSSGKAGEQFF. The CDR3 nucleotides read TGTGCCAGCAGTCCCTCCAGCGGGAAGGCCGGTGAGCAGTTCTTC.

This clonotype was detected many times. V usage is TRBV20-1 and J usage is TRBJ2-7; D is unresolved. The CDR3 runs to 11 residues. V gave up 0 bases and J gave up 5 bases, with 5 bases separating them. Germline V lookup: CDR1 DFQATT, CDR2 SNEGSKA (reference sequence). The CDR3 DNA sequence: TGCAGTGCTAGAGATCACCACGAGCAGTACTTC. Protein product: CSARDHHEQYF.

V and J are TRBV5-1 and TRBJ1-1; D remains unclear. Germline assignment: CDR1 SGHRS and CDR2 YFSETQ. The V end lost 3 bases, the J end lost 4 bases, and 16 bases lay between the germline ends. This CDR3 comprises 15 residues. Here the CDR3 DNA reads TGCGCCAGCAGCTGGGAGGGTGGAGGGCCCACTGAAGCTTTCTTT. As protein: CASSWEGGGPTEAFF.

Comments on this clonotype: A much bigger clone sits one base away, suggesting this may be a read error. This rearrangement joins TRBV27 to TRBJ2-1; maybe TRBD1 (6 bases). The CDR3 is made up of 14 amino acids. In germline, CDR1 is MNHEY, CDR2 SMNVEV (reference sequence). This chain's CDR3 is CASSPTGSYNGQFF. The CDR3 DNA is TGTGCCAGCAGTCCGACAGGCTCCTACAATGGGCAGTTCTTC.

At least ten counts were recorded for this clonotype. The CDR3 region is CASSFQYQETQYF. The DNA for the CDR3 is TGTGCCAGCAGTTTCCAGTACCAAGAGACCCAGTACTTC. The chain employs TRBV27 and TRBJ2-5; D gene ambiguous. The CDR3 runs 13 residues. Germline V gene lookup returns CDR1 MNHEY and CDR2 SMNVEV (reference sequence). Trimming cost V 3 bases and J 0 bases, with 5 bases left between them.

This clonotype was detected only once. This may come from a read error, since a much larger clone is one base off. The chain links TRBV5-1 to TRBJ2-7; D unclear. Looked up from germline, CDR1 is SGHRS and CDR2 is YFSETQ. The CDR3 has 15 residues. The V end lost 3 bases, the J end lost 7 bases, and 20 bases lay between the germline ends. The CDR3 spells CASSSQTPSANEQYF. The CDR3 DNA reads TGCGCCAGCAGCTCTCAGACTCCCTCGGCAAATGAGCAGTACTTC.

The chain is built from TRBV5-1 and TRBJ2-7; 9 nucleotides match TRBD1. Germline CDR1 SGHRS, CDR2 YFSETQ. V was clipped by 0 bases and J by 1 base; unmatched bases: 5. CDR3 size: 16 residues. The CDR3 reads CASSLAGTGRSYEQYF. Here the CDR3 DNA reads TGCGCCAGCAGCTTGGCTGGGACAGGGAGGTCCTACGAGCAGTACTTC.

The chain combines TRBV4-2 with TRBJ2-3; TRBD1 aligns across 8 bases. Trimming took 2 bases from V and 4 from J; bases not matched to a gene: 5. The CDR3 is made up of 15 amino acids. Germline lookup yields CDR1 LGHNA and CDR2 YNFKEQ. CDR3 coding DNA: TGTGCCAGCAGCCAATCGGACAGGGATGCAGATACGCAGTATTTT. The encoded protein is CASSQSDRDADTQYF.

This clonotype was counted a few times. The chain uses TRBV12-3 or TRBV12-4 and TRBJ1-6, with a tentative D call TRBD1 (5 bases). Trimming removed 4 bases from V and 7 bases from J, with 8 bases in between. The CDR3 is 13 residues long. CDR3 protein: CASSWGNNSPLHF. As DNA, the CDR3 is TGTGCCAGCAGTTGGGGGAACAATTCACCCCTCCACTTT.

This clonotype was found many times. V usage is TRBV29-1 and J usage is TRBJ2-3; possibly TRBD2 for D (6 bases). V was trimmed by 2 bases and J by 0 bases, leaving 15 bases between them. The CDR3 extends over 16 amino acids. The germline V gene encodes CDR1 SQVTM and CDR2 ANQGSEA. CDR3 bases: TGCAGCGTTGAATCGGGAGAATCCCTTAGCACAGATACGCAGTATTTT. This gives the protein CSVESGESLSTDTQYF.

This clonotype was observed many times. The rearrangement links TRBV7-2 to TRBJ1-6; a possible D gene is TRBD1 (5 bases). The germline V gene has CDR1 SGHTA and CDR2 FQGNSA. V lost 1 base and J lost 5, with 9 bases in between. CDR3 length: 15 amino acids. CDR3 nucleotide sequence: TGTGCCAGCAGCTTAGAGCGGGGGGATAATTCACCCCTCCACTTT. Translation: CASSLERGDNSPLHF.

This clonotype was seen repeatedly, ten times or more. The rearrangement joins TRBV27 to TRBJ1-2; D is perhaps TRBD1 (5 bases). CDR1 MNHEY and CDR2 SMNVEV come from the germline V gene (reference sequence). Trimming removed 8 bases at V and 3 bases at J, with 7 bases between. The CDR3 extends over 11 amino acids. CDR3 sequence: CASGADYGYTF. CDR3 DNA sequence: TGTGCCAGCGGGGCAGACTATGGCTACACCTTC.

Here the CDR3 reads CASSPPGVYGYTF. The CDR3 DNA reads as TGTGCCAGCAGCCCCCCGGGGGTCTATGGCTACACCTTC. This rearrangement joins TRBV9 to TRBJ1-2; D might be TRBD1 (5 bases). CDR3 length: 13 residues. Trimming pared 4 bases from V and 4 bases from J, leaving 11 bases between. Germline-derived CDR1 and CDR2 are SGDLS and YYNGEE.

The rearrangement uses TRBV20-1 and TRBJ2-5; D tentatively reads TRBD1 or TRBD2 (6 bases each). This CDR3 is built from 14 residues. Germline V lookup: CDR1 DFQATT, CDR2 SNEGSKA (reference sequence). V lost 4 bases to trimming and J lost 11 bases, with 23 bases between them. This CDR3 reads CSANFGGGVGEQYF. CDR3 DNA: TGCAGTGCTAATTTTGGGGGCGGGGTAGGTGAGCAGTACTTC.

The chain has TRBV13 and TRBJ2-4; no clear D gene. V was clipped by 4 bases and J by 0 bases, with 13 bases between them. Per germline, CDR1 PRHDT and CDR2 FYEKMQ (reference sequence). This CDR3 is 16 amino acids long. The CDR3 coding sequence is TGTGCCAGCAGCTCTCCCTTGCCAATAGCCAAAAACATTCAGTACTTC. It encodes CASSSPLPIAKNIQYF.

Regarding this clonotype: A clone one base away is much larger, so this may be a read error. This CDR3 is CASSSSGQRGNDYTF. The CDR3 DNA reads TGTGCCAGCAGCTCCTCGGGGCAGCGCGGAAATGACTACACCTTC. The chain combines TRBV7-9 with TRBJ1-2, with D possibly being TRBD1 (5 bases). The CDR3 loop spans 15 amino acids. Germline lookup yields CDR1 SEHNR and CDR2 FQNEAQ (reference sequence). The V end was cut by 4 bases, the J end by 10 bases, with 22 bases between.

A word on this clonotype: A much larger clone differs by one base, so this may be a read error. The chain links TRBV5-1 to TRBJ2-1, with D tentatively TRBD1 or TRBD2 (5 bases each). TRBJ2-7 matches the DNA end more closely, so the J call is doubtful. Germline CDR1 SGHRS, CDR2 YFSETQ. CDR3 length: 15 amino acids. The CDR3 reads CASSLDSGPYNEQYF. The CDR3 bases are TGCGCCAGCAGCCTAGACAGCGGTCCGTACAATGAGCAGTACTTC.

The chain carries TRBV4-2 and TRBJ2-1, with 11 nucleotides matching TRBD2. CDR1 and CDR2 from the germline V gene are LGHNA and YNFKEQ. Trimming took 0 bases from V and 4 from J; bases not matched to a gene: 14. The CDR3 is made up of 20 amino acids. CDR3 loop: CASSQDNPSSGRLAYNEQFF. The DNA for the CDR3 is TGTGCCAGCAGCCAAGATAATCCCTCTAGCGGGAGGTTAGCATACAATGAGCAGTTCTTC.

The chain links TRBV20-1 to TRBJ2-3; 7 nucleotides match TRBD2. Germline assignment: CDR1 DFQATT and CDR2 SNEGSKA (reference sequence). This CDR3 is built from 11 residues. After removal of 8 bases from V and 10 bases from J, the junction contained 9 bases not matched to a gene. The CDR3 protein is CSTGGGDAQYF. The DNA for the CDR3 is TGCAGTACTGGTGGGGGGGATGCGCAGTATTTT.